Following are 2 T cell receptor beta chains from one sample sequenced in a study of T-cell reconstitution after alpha-beta-depleted transplantation in children. Preparing the TCRbeta library involved the use of unique molecular identifiers. TCRdb passed the PCR reads through MiXCR, listing each CDR3 protein once. This repertoire shows 200,000 or so distinct CDR3 sequences, 6.3% found once; its top ten account for roughly 4.5%. Sequenced material: PBMCs, taken before TCRalphabeta/CD19-depleted stem cell transplant. Receptors originate from a girl less than two years old with combined immunodeficiency, due to receive a stem cell transplant.

The chain recombines TRBV4-2 with TRBJ2-2; 8 bases match TRBD2. Losses at the gene ends were 0 bases for V and 6 bases for J; bases not matched to a gene: 6. This CDR3 has 16 amino acids. Germline V lookup: CDR1 LGHNA, CDR2 YNFKEQ. In nucleotides, the CDR3 is TGTGCCAGCAGCCAAGACCCCGGACTAGCCCCCGGGGAGCTGTTTTTT. Translating it yields CASSQDPGLAPGELFF.

At least ten counts were recorded for this clonotype. J is TRBJ1-3 and V is TRBV29-1; tentatively, D is TRBD1 (5 bases). CDR3 length: 13 residues. Germline CDR1 reads SQVTM; CDR2 reads ANQGSEA. V was trimmed by 5 bases and J by 2 bases, leaving 10 bases between them. CDR3 bases: TGCAGCGTTTTGGGGGTACCTGGAAACACCATATATTTT. Protein sequence: CSVLGVPGNTIYF.